These T cell receptor beta chains were read from a single sample in a study of spatial heterogeneity in lung cancer. TCRdb passed the 5' RACE reads through MiXCR, listing each CDR3 protein once. The data hold 15,000 to 20,000 distinct CDR3 sequences, with 6.2% observed a single time. This material consisted of lung tumor tissue, taken at surgery. Receptors originate from a male donor with early-stage non-small cell lung cancer. Both conserved end residues are part of each CDR3. The D gene is left open where the match is weak. Clone size is given for some rows only: seen once, a few or many times, or a class if the clone is expanded.

v_call: TRBV10-3
j_call: TRBJ1-1
d_call: .
clone_size: many
cdr3_nt: TGTGCCATCCTACAACAGAAAGCTTTCTTT
cdr3_aa: CAILQQKAFF

v_call: TRBV7-6
j_call: TRBJ2-2
d_call: TRBD1
clone_size: once
cdr3_nt: TGTGCCAGCAGCTTACAGGGGGCGCGGGACACCGGGGAGCTGTTTTTT
cdr3_aa: CASSLQGARDTGELFF

v_call: TRBV20-1
j_call: TRBJ1-5
d_call: .
clone_size: .
cdr3_nt: TGCAGTGCTATGGGTTCTGCGGCTAACAATCAGCCCCAGCATTTT
cdr3_aa: CSAMGSAANNQPQHF

v_call: TRBV20-1
j_call: TRBJ2-7
d_call: TRBD2
clone_size: few
cdr3_nt: TGCAGTGCTAGACCTAGGACTAGCGGGAGCTCCTACGAGCAGTACTTC
cdr3_aa: CSARPRTSGSSYEQYF

v_call: TRBV27
j_call: TRBJ1-1
d_call: .
clone_size: many
cdr3_nt: TGTGCCAGCAGCTCCGGCGGAATGAACACTGAAGCTTTCTTT
cdr3_aa: CASSSGGMNTEAFF

v_call: TRBV29-1
j_call: TRBJ2-7
d_call: .
clone_size: many
cdr3_nt: TGCAGCGTTCTGACGCAGAAAACCTACGAGCAGTACTTC
cdr3_aa: CSVLTQKTYEQYF

v_call: TRBV6-6
j_call: TRBJ2-7
d_call: .
clone_size: medium-sized
cdr3_nt: TGTGCCAGCAGACAAGACCAGCGTGGCACCTACGAGCAGTACTTC
cdr3_aa: CASRQDQRGTYEQYF

v_call: TRBV28
j_call: TRBJ2-1
d_call: .
clone_size: .
cdr3_nt: TGTGCCAGCGCCTTCCCGTTGAATGAGCAGTTCTTC
cdr3_aa: CASAFPLNEQFF

v_call: TRBV10-3
j_call: TRBJ2-2
d_call: TRBD1
clone_size: many
cdr3_nt: TGTGCCATCAAGATCGGACAGGGATCCACCGGGGAGCTGTTTTTT
cdr3_aa: CAIKIGQGSTGELFF

v_call: TRBV20-1
j_call: TRBJ2-3
d_call: TRBD2
clone_size: many
cdr3_nt: TGCAGTGCTAGCCCTACTAGCGGGAGAGGTGATACGCAGTATTTT
cdr3_aa: CSASPTSGRGDTQYF

v_call: TRBV30
j_call: TRBJ2-7
d_call: .
clone_size: many
cdr3_nt: TGTGCCTGGCAACAGACTATCTCCTACGAGCAGTACTTC
cdr3_aa: CAWQQTISYEQYF

v_call: TRBV5-1
j_call: TRBJ2-7
d_call: TRBD1
clone_size: many
cdr3_nt: TGCGCCAGCAGCCCGGACAGGGGAGCCTACGAGCAGTACTTC
cdr3_aa: CASSPDRGAYEQYF

v_call: TRBV20-1
j_call: TRBJ1-1
d_call: TRBD1
clone_size: medium-sized
cdr3_nt: TGCAGTGCTATTCAGGGGGCGGTTAAAAACACTGAAGCTTTCTTT
cdr3_aa: CSAIQGAVKNTEAFF

v_call: TRBV5-1
j_call: TRBJ2-5
d_call: .
clone_size: many
cdr3_nt: TGCGCCAGCAGCTCGGACGAGGCCCAGTACTTC
cdr3_aa: CASSSDEAQYF

v_call: TRBV18
j_call: TRBJ1-6
d_call: TRBD1
clone_size: few
cdr3_nt: TGTGCCAGCTCATCGGACAGGGGACTTAATTCACCCCTCCACTTT
cdr3_aa: CASSSDRGLNSPLHF

v_call: TRBV12-3/TRBV12-4
j_call: TRBJ2-1
d_call: TRBD1
clone_size: .
cdr3_nt: TGTGCCAGCAACCTTGGACAGGAAAGAAATGAGCAGTTCTTC
cdr3_aa: CASNLGQERNEQFF

v_call: TRBV2
j_call: TRBJ2-3
d_call: TRBD1
clone_size: many
cdr3_nt: TGTGCCAGCAGAGACGGGGACAGGGCGAGGGATACGCAGTATTTT
cdr3_aa: CASRDGDRARDTQYF

v_call: TRBV5-1
j_call: TRBJ2-7
d_call: TRBD2
clone_size: many
cdr3_nt: TGCGCCAGCAGCTTGGCTGGGGCGGGAGGGTTCAACGAGCAGTACTTC
cdr3_aa: CASSLAGAGGFNEQYF

v_call: TRBV20-1
j_call: TRBJ1-1
d_call: .
clone_size: many
cdr3_nt: TGCAGTGCTACCGCCCCCTGGAACACTGAAGCTTTCTTT
cdr3_aa: CSATAPWNTEAFF

v_call: TRBV21-1
j_call: TRBJ2-4
d_call: .
clone_size: many
cdr3_nt: TGTGCCAGCAGCAACGGGCAGGGGGCCTCCAAAAACATTCAGTACTTC
cdr3_aa: CASSNGQGASKNIQYF

v_call: TRBV15
j_call: TRBJ1-5
d_call: TRBD1
clone_size: many
cdr3_nt: TGTGCCACCAGCAGAGAAGGATTTCGAGGGGGCGATCAGCCCCAGCATTTT
cdr3_aa: CATSREGFRGGDQPQHF

v_call: TRBV19
j_call: TRBJ2-1
d_call: .
clone_size: medium-sized
cdr3_nt: TGTGCCAGTAGTAGGACTCATCACAGTGAGCAGTTCTTC
cdr3_aa: CASSRTHHSEQFF

v_call: TRBV20-1
j_call: TRBJ2-7
d_call: .
clone_size: many
cdr3_nt: TGCAGTGCCCAGGCCGGGTCCTACGAGCAGTACTTC
cdr3_aa: CSAQAGSYEQYF

v_call: TRBV7-7
j_call: TRBJ2-1
d_call: TRBD2
clone_size: many
cdr3_nt: TGTGCTAGCAGCTTAGCTAGCGGGAGACTCAATGAGCAGTTCTTC
cdr3_aa: CASSLASGRLNEQFF

v_call: TRBV6-2/TRBV6-3
j_call: TRBJ2-7
d_call: TRBD1
clone_size: many
cdr3_nt: TGTGCCAGCAGCGGGACAGAGCCATCCTACGAGCAGTACTTC
cdr3_aa: CASSGTEPSYEQYF

v_call: TRBV18
j_call: TRBJ2-5
d_call: .
clone_size: many
cdr3_nt: TGTGCCAGCTCACCCCTCGTGGGCGGGGAGACCCAGTACTTC
cdr3_aa: CASSPLVGGETQYF

v_call: TRBV6-5
j_call: TRBJ1-1
d_call: .
clone_size: many
cdr3_nt: TGTGCCAGCAGTTACGATGTGTCCACTGAAGCTTTCTTT
cdr3_aa: CASSYDVSTEAFF

v_call: TRBV7-2
j_call: TRBJ2-1
d_call: .
clone_size: many
cdr3_nt: TGTGCCAGCAGCTTAGGGCCCTCCAATGAGCAGTTCTTC
cdr3_aa: CASSLGPSNEQFF

v_call: TRBV4-3
j_call: TRBJ2-7
d_call: TRBD2
clone_size: medium-sized
cdr3_nt: TGCGCCAGCAGCCTCCAGCGGGACTACGAGCAGTACTTC
cdr3_aa: CASSLQRDYEQYF

v_call: TRBV3-1
j_call: TRBJ1-6
d_call: TRBD1
clone_size: large
cdr3_nt: TGTGCCAGCAGCCAGGACAGGGGATTCAATTCACCCCTCCACTTT
cdr3_aa: CASSQDRGFNSPLHF

v_call: TRBV7-3
j_call: TRBJ2-3
d_call: .
clone_size: medium-sized
cdr3_nt: TGTGCCAGCAGCTCATCTGGGAGAGGGAGTACGCAGTATTTT
cdr3_aa: CASSSSGRGSTQYF

v_call: TRBV27
j_call: TRBJ2-3
d_call: TRBD2
clone_size: many
cdr3_nt: TGTGCCAGCAGTACCCGGACTAGCGGGGTATCTAGCACAGATACGCAGTATTTT
cdr3_aa: CASSTRTSGVSSTDTQYF

v_call: TRBV7-2
j_call: TRBJ2-7
d_call: .
clone_size: few
cdr3_nt: TGTGCCAGCAGCCCCGGGCCGACGTCTGGCGAGCAGTACTTC
cdr3_aa: CASSPGPTSGEQYF

v_call: TRBV25-1
j_call: TRBJ1-1
d_call: .
clone_size: many
cdr3_nt: TGTGCCAGCAGTGCATGGGATGAAGCTTTCTTT
cdr3_aa: CASSAWDEAFF

v_call: TRBV12-5
j_call: TRBJ2-3
d_call: TRBD1
clone_size: many
cdr3_nt: TGTGCTAGTGGTCCAGGGGGCGCGGATACGCAGTATTTT
cdr3_aa: CASGPGGADTQYF

v_call: TRBV4-3
j_call: TRBJ2-3
d_call: .
clone_size: medium-sized
cdr3_nt: TGCGCCAGCAGCCAAGATGGAAGGGATACGCAGTATTTT
cdr3_aa: CASSQDGRDTQYF

v_call: TRBV4-1
j_call: TRBJ1-4
d_call: .
clone_size: many
cdr3_nt: TGCGCCAGCAGCCAAGATCAGGGGAGGGGATTTGAAAAACTGTTTTTT
cdr3_aa: CASSQDQGRGFEKLFF

v_call: TRBV6-6
j_call: TRBJ1-3
d_call: .
clone_size: few
cdr3_nt: TGTGCCAGCAGTTTTGGCTCTGGAAACACCATATATTTT
cdr3_aa: CASSFGSGNTIYF

v_call: TRBV6-5
j_call: TRBJ2-6
d_call: .
clone_size: medium-sized
cdr3_nt: TGTGCCAGCAGTTACTCATCGCCCTCGAGGATCTCTGGGGCCAACGTCCTGACTTTC
cdr3_aa: CASSYSSPSRISGANVLTF

v_call: TRBV6-5
j_call: TRBJ2-1
d_call: .
clone_size: many
cdr3_nt: TGTGCCAGCAGTTACTCAGTAGACTACAATGAGCAGTTCTTC
cdr3_aa: CASSYSVDYNEQFF

v_call: TRBV7-9
j_call: TRBJ1-6
d_call: .
clone_size: many
cdr3_nt: TGTGCCAGCAGCTTGGAAGGCCGGCAATCACCCCTCCACTTT
cdr3_aa: CASSLEGRQSPLHF

v_call: TRBV11-2
j_call: TRBJ2-3
d_call: .
clone_size: medium-sized
cdr3_nt: TGTGCCAGCAGCTTAGTCCAGGACACAGATACGCAGTATTTT
cdr3_aa: CASSLVQDTDTQYF

v_call: TRBV20-1
j_call: TRBJ2-1
d_call: TRBD2
clone_size: many
cdr3_nt: TGCAGTGCTAGAGAGTGGGGACTAGCAATTTACAATGAGCAGTTCTTC
cdr3_aa: CSAREWGLAIYNEQFF

v_call: TRBV28
j_call: TRBJ2-7
d_call: .
clone_size: many
cdr3_nt: TGTGCCAGCAGTTATCGGGGCGTCGCGTACGAGCAGTACTTC
cdr3_aa: CASSYRGVAYEQYF

v_call: TRBV28
j_call: TRBJ2-7
d_call: .
clone_size: medium-sized
cdr3_nt: TGTGCCAGCAGTGGCGGTGGGGTTTTGGGGGAGCAGTACTTC
cdr3_aa: CASSGGGVLGEQYF

v_call: TRBV6-5
j_call: TRBJ2-3
d_call: TRBD1
clone_size: many
cdr3_nt: TGTGCCAGCAGTACTAAGGCTAGGACAGGAGGCGCAGATACGCAGTATTTT
cdr3_aa: CASSTKARTGGADTQYF

v_call: TRBV6-6
j_call: TRBJ2-2
d_call: TRBD2
clone_size: many
cdr3_nt: TGTGCCAGCAGAACGCGGGGGGCGAACACCGGGGAGCTGTTTTTT
cdr3_aa: CASRTRGANTGELFF

v_call: TRBV11-3
j_call: TRBJ2-1
d_call: .
clone_size: .
cdr3_nt: TGTGCCAGCAGCTTAGGACAGCACAATGAGCAGTTCTTC
cdr3_aa: CASSLGQHNEQFF

v_call: TRBV20-1
j_call: TRBJ2-7
d_call: TRBD1
clone_size: many
cdr3_nt: TGCAGTGCTACGCAGGGGGCGCATTTGTCCGAGCAGTACTTC
cdr3_aa: CSATQGAHLSEQYF

v_call: TRBV2
j_call: TRBJ2-7
d_call: .
clone_size: many
cdr3_nt: TGTGCCAGCAGAGCCCAGGAAGGGGAAACCTACGAGCAGTACTTC
cdr3_aa: CASRAQEGETYEQYF

v_call: TRBV20-1
j_call: TRBJ2-6
d_call: .
clone_size: many
cdr3_nt: TGCAGTGCTAGTGACCGGGGGCGCTCTGGGGCCAACGTCCTGACTTTC
cdr3_aa: CSASDRGRSGANVLTF

v_call: TRBV14
j_call: TRBJ2-2
d_call: .
clone_size: many
cdr3_nt: TGTGCCAGCAGCCAAGAACTGAACACCGGGGAGCTGTTTTTT
cdr3_aa: CASSQELNTGELFF

v_call: TRBV5-1
j_call: TRBJ2-5
d_call: .
clone_size: many
cdr3_nt: TGCGCCAGCAGCGGACCGACCGGACAAGAGACCCAGTACTTC
cdr3_aa: CASSGPTGQETQYF

v_call: TRBV6-2/TRBV6-3
j_call: TRBJ2-1
d_call: TRBD2
clone_size: many
cdr3_nt: TGTGCCAGCAGTTACCGGACTAGCGGGGGGAATGAGCAGTTCTTC
cdr3_aa: CASSYRTSGGNEQFF

v_call: TRBV5-6
j_call: TRBJ2-5
d_call: .
clone_size: medium-sized
cdr3_nt: TGTGCCAGCAGCTTCTGGACCCGGAAAGAGACCCAGTACTTC
cdr3_aa: CASSFWTRKETQYF

v_call: TRBV7-2
j_call: TRBJ2-3
d_call: .
clone_size: many
cdr3_nt: TGTGCCAGCAGAACGGGACTAGATACGCAGTATTTT
cdr3_aa: CASRTGLDTQYF

v_call: TRBV27
j_call: TRBJ2-7
d_call: .
clone_size: medium-sized
cdr3_nt: TGTGCCAGCAGTTTACTGGCTCCTATAGGGGAGCAGTACTTC
cdr3_aa: CASSLLAPIGEQYF

v_call: TRBV28
j_call: TRBJ2-1
d_call: TRBD2
clone_size: few
cdr3_nt: TGTGCCAGCAGCCGCGGGACTAGCGTCTACAATGAGCAGTTCTTC
cdr3_aa: CASSRGTSVYNEQFF

v_call: TRBV11-1
j_call: TRBJ2-7
d_call: .
clone_size: .
cdr3_nt: TGTGCCAGCAGCAGAACAGGCTACGAGCAGTACTTC
cdr3_aa: CASSRTGYEQYF

v_call: TRBV6-5
j_call: TRBJ2-6
d_call: .
clone_size: many
cdr3_nt: TGTGCCAGCAGTTACTCCCTACAGGACTCTGGGGCCAACGTCCTGACTTTC
cdr3_aa: CASSYSLQDSGANVLTF